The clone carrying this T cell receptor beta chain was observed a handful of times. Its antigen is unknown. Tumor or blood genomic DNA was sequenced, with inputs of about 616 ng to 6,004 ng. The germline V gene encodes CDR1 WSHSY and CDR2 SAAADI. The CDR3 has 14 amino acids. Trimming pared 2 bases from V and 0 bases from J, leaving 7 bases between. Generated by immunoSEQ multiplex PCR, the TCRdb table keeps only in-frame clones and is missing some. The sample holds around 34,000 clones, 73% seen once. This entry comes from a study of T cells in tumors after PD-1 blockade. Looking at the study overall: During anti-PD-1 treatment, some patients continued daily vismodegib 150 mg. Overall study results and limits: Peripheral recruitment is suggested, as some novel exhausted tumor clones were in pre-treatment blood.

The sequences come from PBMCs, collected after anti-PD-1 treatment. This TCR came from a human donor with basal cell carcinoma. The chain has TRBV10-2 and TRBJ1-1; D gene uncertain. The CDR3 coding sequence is TGCGCCAGCAGTGAGGGCAGGATGAACACTGAAGCTTTCTTT. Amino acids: CASSEGRMNTEAFF.